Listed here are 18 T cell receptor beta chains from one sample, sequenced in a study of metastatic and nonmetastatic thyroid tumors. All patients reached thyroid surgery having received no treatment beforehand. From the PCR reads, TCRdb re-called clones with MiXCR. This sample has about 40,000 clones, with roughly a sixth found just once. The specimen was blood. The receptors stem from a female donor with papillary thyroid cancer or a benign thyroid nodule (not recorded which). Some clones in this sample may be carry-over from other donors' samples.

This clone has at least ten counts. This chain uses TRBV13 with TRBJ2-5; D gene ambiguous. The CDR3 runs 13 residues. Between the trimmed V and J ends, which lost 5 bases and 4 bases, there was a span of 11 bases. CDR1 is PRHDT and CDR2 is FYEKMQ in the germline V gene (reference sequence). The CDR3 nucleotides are TGTGCCAGCAGCGCAGAGAGTGGAGAGACCCAGTACTTC. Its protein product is CASSAESGETQYF.

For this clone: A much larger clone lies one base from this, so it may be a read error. The CDR3 sequence is CASRQHRALSSYEQCF. Here the CDR3 DNA reads TGTGCCAGCAGACAACACAGGGCCCTTAGCTCCTACGAGCAGTGCTTC. The rearrangement uses TRBV2 and TRBJ2-7, with D tentatively TRBD1 (6 bases). Germline values: CDR1 SNHLY, CDR2 FYNNEI. This CDR3 is built from 16 residues.

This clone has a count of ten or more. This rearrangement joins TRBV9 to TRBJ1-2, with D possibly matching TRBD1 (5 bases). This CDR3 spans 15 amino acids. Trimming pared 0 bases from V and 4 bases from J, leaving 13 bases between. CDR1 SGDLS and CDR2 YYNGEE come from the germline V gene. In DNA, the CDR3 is TGTGCCAGCAGCGTAGATGAGGGGCTCGTCTATGGCTACACCTTC. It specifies CASSVDEGLVYGYTF.

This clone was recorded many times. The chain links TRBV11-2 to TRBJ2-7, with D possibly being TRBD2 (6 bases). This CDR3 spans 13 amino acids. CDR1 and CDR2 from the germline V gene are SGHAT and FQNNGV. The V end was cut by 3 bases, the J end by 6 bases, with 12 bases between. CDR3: CASSFGGVGEQYF. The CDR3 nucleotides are TGTGCCAGCAGCTTCGGGGGAGTGGGCGAGCAGTACTTC.

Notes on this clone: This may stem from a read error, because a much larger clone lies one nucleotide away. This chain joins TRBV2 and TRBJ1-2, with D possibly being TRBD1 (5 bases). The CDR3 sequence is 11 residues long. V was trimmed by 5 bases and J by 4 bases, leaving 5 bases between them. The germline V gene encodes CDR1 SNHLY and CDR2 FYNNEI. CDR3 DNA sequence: TGTGCCAGCAGTAGGGGCTATGGCTACACCTTC. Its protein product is CASSRGYGYTF.

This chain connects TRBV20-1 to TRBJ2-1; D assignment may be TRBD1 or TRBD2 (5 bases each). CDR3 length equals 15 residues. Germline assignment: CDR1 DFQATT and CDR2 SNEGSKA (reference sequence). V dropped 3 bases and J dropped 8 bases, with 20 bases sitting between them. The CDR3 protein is CSASDPSWGSDEQFF. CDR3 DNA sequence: TGCAGTGCTAGTGACCCTAGCTGGGGGAGCGATGAGCAGTTCTTC.

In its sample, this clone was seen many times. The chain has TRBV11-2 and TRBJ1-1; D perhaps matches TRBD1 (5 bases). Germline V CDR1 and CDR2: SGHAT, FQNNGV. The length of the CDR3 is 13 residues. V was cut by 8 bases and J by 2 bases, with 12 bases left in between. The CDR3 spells CASLKTGNTEAFF. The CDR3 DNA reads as TGTGCCAGCCTTAAAACAGGCAACACTGAAGCTTTCTTT. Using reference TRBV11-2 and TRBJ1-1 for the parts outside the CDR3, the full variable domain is EAGVAQSPRYKIIEKRQSVAFWCNPISGHATLYWYQQILGQGPKLLIQFQNNGVVDDSQLPKDRFSAERLKGVDSTLKIQPAKLEDSAVYLCASLKTGNTEAFFGQGTRLTVV.

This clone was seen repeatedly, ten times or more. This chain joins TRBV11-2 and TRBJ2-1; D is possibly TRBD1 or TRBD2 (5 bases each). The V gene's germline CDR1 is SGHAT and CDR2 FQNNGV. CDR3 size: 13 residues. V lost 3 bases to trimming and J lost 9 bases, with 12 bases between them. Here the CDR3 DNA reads TGTGCCAGCAGCTTGGGGGACGCGGGTGAGCAGTTCTTC. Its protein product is CASSLGDAGEQFF. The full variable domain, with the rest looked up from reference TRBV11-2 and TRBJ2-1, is EAGVAQSPRYKIIEKRQSVAFWCNPISGHATLYWYQQILGQGPKLLIQFQNNGVVDDSQLPKDRFSAERLKGVDSTLKIQPAKLEDSAVYLCASSLGDAGEQFFGPGTRLTVL.

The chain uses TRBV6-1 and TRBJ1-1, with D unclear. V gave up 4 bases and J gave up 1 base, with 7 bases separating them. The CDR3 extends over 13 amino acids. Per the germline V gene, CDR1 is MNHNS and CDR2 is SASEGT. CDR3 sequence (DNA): TGTGCCAGCAGTGTGAAGGGGAACACTGAAGCTTTCTTT. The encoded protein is CASSVKGNTEAFF.

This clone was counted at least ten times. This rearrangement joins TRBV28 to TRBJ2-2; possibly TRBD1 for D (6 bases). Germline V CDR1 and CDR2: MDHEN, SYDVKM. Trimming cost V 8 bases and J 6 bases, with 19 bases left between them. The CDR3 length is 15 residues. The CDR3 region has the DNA TGTGCCAGCTTCGTTCCCAGGGGCAGGTCCGGGGAGCTGTTTTTT. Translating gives CASFVPRGRSGELFF.

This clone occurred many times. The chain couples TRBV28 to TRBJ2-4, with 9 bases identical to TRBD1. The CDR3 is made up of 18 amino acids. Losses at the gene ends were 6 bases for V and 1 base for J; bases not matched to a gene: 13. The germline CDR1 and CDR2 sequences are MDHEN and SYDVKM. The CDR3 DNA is TGTGCCAGCAGCTTAAGAGGGACCGGGACAGGGGCCAAAAACATTCAGTACTTC. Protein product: CASSLRGTGTGAKNIQYF.

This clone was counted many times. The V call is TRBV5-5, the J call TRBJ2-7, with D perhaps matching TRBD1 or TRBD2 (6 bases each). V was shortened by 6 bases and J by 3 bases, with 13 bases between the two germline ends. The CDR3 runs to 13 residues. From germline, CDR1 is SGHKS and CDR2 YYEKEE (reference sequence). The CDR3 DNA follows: TGTGCCAGCAACCGCGGGACAAGCTACGAGCAGTACTTC. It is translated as CASNRGTSYEQYF.

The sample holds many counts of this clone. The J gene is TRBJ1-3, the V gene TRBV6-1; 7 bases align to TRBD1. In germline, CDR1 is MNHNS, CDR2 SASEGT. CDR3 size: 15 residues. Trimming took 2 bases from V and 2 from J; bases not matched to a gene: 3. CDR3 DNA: TGTGCCAGCAGTGAACCTGACAGGGCTGGAAACACCATATATTTT. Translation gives CASSEPDRAGNTIYF.

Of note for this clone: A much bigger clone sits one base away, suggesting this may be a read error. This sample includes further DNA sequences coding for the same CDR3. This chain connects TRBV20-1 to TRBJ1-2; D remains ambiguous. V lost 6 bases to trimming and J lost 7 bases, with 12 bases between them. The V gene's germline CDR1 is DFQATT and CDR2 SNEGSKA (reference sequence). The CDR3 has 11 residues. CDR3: CSAAPGSGYTF. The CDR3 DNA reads TGCAGTGCCGCTCCGGGTAGTGGCTACACCTTC.

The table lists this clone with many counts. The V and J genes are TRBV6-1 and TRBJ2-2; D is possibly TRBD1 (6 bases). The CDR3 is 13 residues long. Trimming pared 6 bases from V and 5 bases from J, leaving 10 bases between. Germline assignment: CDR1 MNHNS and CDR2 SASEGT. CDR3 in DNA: TGTGCCAGCAGAACAGGGAGAACCGGGGAGCTGTTTTTT. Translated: CASRTGRTGELFF.

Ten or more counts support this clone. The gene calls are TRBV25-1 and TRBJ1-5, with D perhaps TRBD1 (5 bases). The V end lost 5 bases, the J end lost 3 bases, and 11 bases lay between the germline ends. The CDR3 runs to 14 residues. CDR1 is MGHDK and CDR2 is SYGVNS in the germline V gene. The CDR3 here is CASSPGGPNQPQHF. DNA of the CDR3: TGTGCCAGCAGTCCCGGGGGACCCAATCAGCCCCAGCATTTT.

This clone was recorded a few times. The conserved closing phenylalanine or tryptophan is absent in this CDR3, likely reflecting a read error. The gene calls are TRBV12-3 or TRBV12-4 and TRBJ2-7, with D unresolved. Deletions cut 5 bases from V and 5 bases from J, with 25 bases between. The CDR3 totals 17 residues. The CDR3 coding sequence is TGTGCCAGCAGTCCCCTGGGTTCGAAGGGAAGTCGCCACGAGCAGTACCTC. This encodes CASSPLGSKGSRHEQYL.

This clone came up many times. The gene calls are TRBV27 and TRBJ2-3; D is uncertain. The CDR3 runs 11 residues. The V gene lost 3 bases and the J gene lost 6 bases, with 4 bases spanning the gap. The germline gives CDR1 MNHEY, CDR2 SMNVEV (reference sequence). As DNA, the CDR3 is TGTGCCAGCAGTTTCAGGGATACGCAGTATTTT. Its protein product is CASSFRDTQYF.